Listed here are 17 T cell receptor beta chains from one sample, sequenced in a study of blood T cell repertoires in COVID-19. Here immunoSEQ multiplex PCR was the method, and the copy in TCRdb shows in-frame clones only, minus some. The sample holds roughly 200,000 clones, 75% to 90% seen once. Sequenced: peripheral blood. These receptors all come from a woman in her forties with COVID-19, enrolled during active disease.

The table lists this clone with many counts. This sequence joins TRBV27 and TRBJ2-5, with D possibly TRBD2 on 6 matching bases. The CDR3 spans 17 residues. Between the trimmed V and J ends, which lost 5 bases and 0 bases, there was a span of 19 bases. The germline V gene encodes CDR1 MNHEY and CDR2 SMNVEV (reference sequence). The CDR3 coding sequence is TGTGCCAGCAGTATAACGCCCGGGGGATCGGACCAAGAGACCCAGTACTTC. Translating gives CASSITPGGSDQETQYF.

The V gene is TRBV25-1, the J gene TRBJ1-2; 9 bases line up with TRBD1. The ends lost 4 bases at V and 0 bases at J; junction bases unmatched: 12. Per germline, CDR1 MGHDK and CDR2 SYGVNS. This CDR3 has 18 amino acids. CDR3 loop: CASSVNLGQGQANYGYTF. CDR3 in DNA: TGTGCCAGCAGTGTGAATCTGGGACAGGGACAAGCTAACTATGGCTACACCTTC.

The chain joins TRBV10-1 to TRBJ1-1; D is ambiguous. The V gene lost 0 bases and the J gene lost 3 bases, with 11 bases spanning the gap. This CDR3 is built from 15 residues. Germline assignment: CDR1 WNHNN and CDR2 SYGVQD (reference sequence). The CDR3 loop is CASSESVDLDTEAFF. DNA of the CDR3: TGCGCCAGCAGTGAGTCAGTAGACCTAGACACTGAAGCTTTCTTT.

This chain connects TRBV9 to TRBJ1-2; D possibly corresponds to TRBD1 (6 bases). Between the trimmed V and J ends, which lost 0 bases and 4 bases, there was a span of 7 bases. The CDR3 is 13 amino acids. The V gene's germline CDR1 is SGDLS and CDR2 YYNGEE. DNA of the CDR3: TGTGCCAGCAGCGTAGGGGGGCCCTATGGCTACACCTTC. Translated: CASSVGGPYGYTF.

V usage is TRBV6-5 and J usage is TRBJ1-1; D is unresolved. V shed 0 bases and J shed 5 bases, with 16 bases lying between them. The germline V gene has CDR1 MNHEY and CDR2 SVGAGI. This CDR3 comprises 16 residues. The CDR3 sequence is CASSYSSAPRGTEAFF. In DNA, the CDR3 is TGTGCCAGCAGTTACTCGTCCGCCCCACGGGGAACTGAAGCTTTCTTT.

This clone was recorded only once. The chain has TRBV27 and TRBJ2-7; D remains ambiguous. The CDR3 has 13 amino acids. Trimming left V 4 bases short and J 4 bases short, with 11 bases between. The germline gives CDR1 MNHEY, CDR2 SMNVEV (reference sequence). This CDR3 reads CASSWRPRYEQYF. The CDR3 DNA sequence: TGTGCCAGCAGTTGGCGACCTAGATACGAGCAGTACTTC.

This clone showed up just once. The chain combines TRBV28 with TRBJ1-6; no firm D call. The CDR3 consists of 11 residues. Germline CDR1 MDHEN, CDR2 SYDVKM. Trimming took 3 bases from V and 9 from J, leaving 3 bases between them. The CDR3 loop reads CASSLSSPLHF. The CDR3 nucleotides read TGTGCCAGCAGTTTGAGTTCACCCCTCCACTTT.

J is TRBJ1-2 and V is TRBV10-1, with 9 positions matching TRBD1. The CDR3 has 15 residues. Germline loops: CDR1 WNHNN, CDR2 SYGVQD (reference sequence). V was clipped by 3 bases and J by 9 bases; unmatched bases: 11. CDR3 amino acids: CASSDRIGTGLRYTF. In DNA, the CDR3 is TGCGCCAGCAGTGACCGAATCGGGACAGGGCTTCGCTACACCTTC.

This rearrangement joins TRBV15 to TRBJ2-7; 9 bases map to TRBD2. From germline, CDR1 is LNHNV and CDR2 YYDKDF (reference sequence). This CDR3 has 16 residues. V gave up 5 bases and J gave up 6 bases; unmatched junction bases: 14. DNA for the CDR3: TGTGCCACCAGCCCAACCGGGACTAGCCTCCGTATCGAGCAGTACTTC. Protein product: CATSPTGTSLRIEQYF.

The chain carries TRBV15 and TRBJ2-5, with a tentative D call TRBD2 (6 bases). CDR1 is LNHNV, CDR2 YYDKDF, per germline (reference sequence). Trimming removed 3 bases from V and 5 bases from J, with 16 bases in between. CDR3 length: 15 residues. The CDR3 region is CATSRIGGYVETQYF. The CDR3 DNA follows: TGTGCCACCAGCAGGATCGGGGGTTACGTGGAGACCCAGTACTTC.

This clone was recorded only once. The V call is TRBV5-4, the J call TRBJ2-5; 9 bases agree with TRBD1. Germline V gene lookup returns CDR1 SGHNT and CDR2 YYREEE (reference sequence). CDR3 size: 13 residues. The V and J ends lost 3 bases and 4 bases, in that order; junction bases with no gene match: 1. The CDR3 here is CASSSDRGETQYF. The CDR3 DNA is TGTGCCAGCAGCTCGGACAGGGGAGAGACCCAGTACTTC.

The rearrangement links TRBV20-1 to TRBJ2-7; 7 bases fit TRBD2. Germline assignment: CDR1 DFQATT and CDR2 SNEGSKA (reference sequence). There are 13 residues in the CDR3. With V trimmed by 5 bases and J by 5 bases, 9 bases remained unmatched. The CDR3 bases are TGCAGTGCTGGTGATGGGGGGGGGAACGAGCAGTACTTC. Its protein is CSAGDGGGNEQYF.

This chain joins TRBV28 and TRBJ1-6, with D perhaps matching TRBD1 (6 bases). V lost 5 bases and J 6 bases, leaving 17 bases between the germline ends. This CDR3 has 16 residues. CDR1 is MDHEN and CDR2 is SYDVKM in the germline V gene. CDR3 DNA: TGTGCCAGCAGTCAGGCCGGGACAATTATTAATTCACCCCTCCACTTT. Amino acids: CASSQAGTIINSPLHF.

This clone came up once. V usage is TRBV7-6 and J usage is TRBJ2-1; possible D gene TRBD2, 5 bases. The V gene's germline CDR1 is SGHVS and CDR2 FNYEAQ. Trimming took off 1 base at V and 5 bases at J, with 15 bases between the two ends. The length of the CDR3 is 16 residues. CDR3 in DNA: TGTGCCAGCAGCTTAGGACTACTAGGGTGGGACAATGAGCAGTTCTTC. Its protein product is CASSLGLLGWDNEQFF.

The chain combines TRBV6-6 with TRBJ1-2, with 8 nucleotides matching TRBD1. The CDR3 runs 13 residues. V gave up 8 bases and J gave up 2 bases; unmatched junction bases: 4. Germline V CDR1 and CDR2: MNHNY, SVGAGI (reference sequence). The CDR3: CASGSGGNYGYTF. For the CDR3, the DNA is TGTGCCAGCGGGTCAGGGGGCAACTATGGCTACACCTTC.

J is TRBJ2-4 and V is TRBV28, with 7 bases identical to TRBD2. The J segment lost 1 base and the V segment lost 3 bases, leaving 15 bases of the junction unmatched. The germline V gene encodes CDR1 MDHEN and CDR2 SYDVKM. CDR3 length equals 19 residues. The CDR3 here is CASSFGSGKGREAKNIQYF. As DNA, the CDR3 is TGTGCCAGCAGTTTTGGTTCGGGTAAGGGGCGGGAGGCCAAAAACATTCAGTACTTC.

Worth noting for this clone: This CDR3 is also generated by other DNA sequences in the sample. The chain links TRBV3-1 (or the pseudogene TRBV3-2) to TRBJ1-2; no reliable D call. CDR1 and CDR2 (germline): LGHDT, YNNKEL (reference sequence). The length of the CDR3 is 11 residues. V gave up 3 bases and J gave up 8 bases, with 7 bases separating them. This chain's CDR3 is CASSHPGGYTF. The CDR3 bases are TGTGCCAGCAGCCATCCGGGGGGCTACACCTTC.